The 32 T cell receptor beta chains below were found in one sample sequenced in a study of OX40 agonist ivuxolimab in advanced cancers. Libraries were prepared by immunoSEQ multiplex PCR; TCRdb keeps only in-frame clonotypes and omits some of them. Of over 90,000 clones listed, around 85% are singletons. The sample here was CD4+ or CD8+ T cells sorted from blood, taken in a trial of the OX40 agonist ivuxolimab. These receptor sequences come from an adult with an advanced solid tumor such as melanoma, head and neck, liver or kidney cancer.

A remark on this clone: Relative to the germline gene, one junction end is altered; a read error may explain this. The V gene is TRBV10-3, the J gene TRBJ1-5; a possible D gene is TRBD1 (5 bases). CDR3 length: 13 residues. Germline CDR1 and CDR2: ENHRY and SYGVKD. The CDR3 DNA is TGTGCCGTCAGTGTGGGGACGAATCAGCCCCAGCATTTT. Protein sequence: CAVSVGTNQPQHF.

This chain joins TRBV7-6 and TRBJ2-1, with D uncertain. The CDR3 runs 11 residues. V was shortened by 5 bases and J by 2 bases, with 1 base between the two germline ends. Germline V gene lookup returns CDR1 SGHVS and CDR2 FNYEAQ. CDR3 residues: CASSAYNEQFF. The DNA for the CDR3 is TGTGCCAGCAGCGCCTACAATGAGCAGTTCTTC.

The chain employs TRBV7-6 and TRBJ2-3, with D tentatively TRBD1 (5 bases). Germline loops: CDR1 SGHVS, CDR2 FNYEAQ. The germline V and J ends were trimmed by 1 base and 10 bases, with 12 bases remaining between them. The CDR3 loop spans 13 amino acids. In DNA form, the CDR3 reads TGTGCCAGCAGCTTAGGAAGGCAGGGTGCGCAGTATTTT. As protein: CASSLGRQGAQYF.

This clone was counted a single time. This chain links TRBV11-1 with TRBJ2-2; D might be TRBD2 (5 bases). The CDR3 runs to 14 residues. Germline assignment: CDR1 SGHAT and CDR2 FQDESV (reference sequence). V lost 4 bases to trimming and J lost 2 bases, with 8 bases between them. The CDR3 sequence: CASSWPGNTGELFF. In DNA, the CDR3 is TGTGCCAGCAGCTGGCCGGGAAACACCGGGGAGCTGTTTTTT.

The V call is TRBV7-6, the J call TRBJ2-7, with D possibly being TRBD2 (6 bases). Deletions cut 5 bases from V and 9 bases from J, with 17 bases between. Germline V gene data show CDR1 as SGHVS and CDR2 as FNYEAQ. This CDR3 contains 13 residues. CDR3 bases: TGTGCCAGCAGCCCCTCCGGGAGTCCTCGGCAGTACTTC. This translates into CASSPSGSPRQYF.

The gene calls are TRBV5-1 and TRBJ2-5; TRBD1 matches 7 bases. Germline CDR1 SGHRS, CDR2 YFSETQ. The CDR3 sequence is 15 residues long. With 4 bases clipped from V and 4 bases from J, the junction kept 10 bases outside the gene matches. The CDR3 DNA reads TGCGCCAGCAGCATTACAACCCCAGGGGGAGAGACCCAGTACTTC. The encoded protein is CASSITTPGGETQYF.

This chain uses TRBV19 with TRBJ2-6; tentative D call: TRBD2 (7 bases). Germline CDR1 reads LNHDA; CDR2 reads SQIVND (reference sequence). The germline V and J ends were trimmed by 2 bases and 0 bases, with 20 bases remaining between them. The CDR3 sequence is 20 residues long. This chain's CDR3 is CASSIRGGRVSLSGANVLTF. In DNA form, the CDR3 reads TGTGCCAGTAGTATAAGGGGGGGCAGGGTCTCCCTCTCTGGGGCCAACGTCCTGACTTTC. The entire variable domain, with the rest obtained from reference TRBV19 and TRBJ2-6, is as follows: DGGITQSPKYLFRKEGQNVTLSCEQNLNHDAMYWYRQDPGQGLRLIYYSQIVNDFQKGDIAEGYSVSREKKESFPLTVTSAQKNPTAFYLCASSIRGGRVSLSGANVLTFGAGSRLTVL.

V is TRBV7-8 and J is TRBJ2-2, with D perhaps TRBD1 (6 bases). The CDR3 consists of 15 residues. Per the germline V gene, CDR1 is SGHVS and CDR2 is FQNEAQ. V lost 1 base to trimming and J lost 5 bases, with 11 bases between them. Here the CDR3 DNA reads TGTGCCAGCAGCTTAGTACAGGGAAGGACCGGGGAGCTGTTTTTT. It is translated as CASSLVQGRTGELFF.

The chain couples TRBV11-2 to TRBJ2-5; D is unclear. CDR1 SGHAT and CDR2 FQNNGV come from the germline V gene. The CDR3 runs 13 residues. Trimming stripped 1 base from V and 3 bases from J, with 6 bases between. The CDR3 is CASSLAREETQYF. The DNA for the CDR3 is TGTGCCAGCAGCTTAGCCCGGGAAGAGACCCAGTACTTC.

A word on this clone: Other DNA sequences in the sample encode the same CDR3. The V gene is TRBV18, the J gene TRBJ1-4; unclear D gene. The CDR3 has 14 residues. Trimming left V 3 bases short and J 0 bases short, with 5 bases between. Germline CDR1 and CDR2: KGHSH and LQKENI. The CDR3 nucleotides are TGTGCCAGCTCACCTGGGCCAACTAATGAAAAACTGTTTTTT. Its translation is CASSPGPTNEKLFF.

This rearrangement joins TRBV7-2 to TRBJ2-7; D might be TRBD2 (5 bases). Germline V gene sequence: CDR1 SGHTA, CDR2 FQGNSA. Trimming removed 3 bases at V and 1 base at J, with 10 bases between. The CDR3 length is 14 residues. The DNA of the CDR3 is TGTGCCAGCAGCTTTAAAAGCGGATCCTACGAGCAGTACTTC. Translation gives CASSFKSGSYEQYF.

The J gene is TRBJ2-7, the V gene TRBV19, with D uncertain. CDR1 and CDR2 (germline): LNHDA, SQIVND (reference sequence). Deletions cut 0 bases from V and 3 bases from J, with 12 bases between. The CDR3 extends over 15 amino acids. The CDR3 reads CASSIEPDPDYEQYF. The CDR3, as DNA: TGTGCCAGTAGTATAGAACCGGACCCGGACTACGAGCAGTACTTC.

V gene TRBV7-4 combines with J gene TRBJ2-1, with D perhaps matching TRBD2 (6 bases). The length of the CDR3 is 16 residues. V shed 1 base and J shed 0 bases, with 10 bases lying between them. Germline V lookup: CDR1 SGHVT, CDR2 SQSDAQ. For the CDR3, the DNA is TGTGCCAGCAGCTTAGGCCTAGCGCCCTCCTACAATGAGCAGTTCTTC. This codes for CASSLGLAPSYNEQFF.

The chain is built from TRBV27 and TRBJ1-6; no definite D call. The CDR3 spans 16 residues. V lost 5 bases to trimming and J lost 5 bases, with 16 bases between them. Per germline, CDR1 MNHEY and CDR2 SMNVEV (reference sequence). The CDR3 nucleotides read TGTGCCAGCAGTACCATCAGCGGACGGAATAATTCACCCCTCCACTTT. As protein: CASSTISGRNNSPLHF.

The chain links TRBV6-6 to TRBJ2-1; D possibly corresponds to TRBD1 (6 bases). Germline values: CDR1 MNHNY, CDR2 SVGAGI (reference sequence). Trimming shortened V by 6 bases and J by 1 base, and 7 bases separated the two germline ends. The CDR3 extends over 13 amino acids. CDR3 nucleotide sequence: TGTGCCAGCAGCGACAGGTCCTACAATGAGCAGTTCTTC. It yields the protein CASSDRSYNEQFF.

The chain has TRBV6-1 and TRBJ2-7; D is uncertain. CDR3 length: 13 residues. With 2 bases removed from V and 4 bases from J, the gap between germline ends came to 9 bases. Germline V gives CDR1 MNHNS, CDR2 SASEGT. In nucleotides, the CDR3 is TGTGCCAGCAGTGAATCGGAAGTTTACGAGCAGTACTTC. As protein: CASSESEVYEQYF.

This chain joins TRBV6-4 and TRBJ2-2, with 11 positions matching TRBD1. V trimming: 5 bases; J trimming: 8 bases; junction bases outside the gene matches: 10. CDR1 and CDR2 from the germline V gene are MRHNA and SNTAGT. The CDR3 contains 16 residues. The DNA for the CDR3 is TGTGCCAGCAGTCTACAAGGACAGGGGGCCGGAGGGGAGCTGTTTTTT. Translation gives CASSLQGQGAGGELFF.

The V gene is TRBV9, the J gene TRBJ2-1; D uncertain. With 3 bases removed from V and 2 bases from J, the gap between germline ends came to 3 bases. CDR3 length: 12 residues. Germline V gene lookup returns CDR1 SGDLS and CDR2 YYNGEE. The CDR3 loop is CASSGAYNEQFF. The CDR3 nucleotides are TGTGCCAGCAGCGGGGCCTACAATGAGCAGTTCTTC.

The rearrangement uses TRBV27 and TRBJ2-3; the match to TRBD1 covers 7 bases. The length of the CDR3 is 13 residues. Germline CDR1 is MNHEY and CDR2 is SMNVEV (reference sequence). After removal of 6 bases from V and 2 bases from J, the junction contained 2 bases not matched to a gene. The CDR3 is CASRDRFTDTQYF. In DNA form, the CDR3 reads TGTGCCAGCAGGGACAGGTTCACAGATACGCAGTATTTT.

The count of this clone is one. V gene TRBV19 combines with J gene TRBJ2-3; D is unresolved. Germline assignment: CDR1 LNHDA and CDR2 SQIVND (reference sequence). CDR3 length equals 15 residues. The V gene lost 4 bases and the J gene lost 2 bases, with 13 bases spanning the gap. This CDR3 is CASSRGGPDTDTQYF. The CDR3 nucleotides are TGTGCCAGTAGTAGGGGTGGCCCGGACACAGATACGCAGTATTTT.

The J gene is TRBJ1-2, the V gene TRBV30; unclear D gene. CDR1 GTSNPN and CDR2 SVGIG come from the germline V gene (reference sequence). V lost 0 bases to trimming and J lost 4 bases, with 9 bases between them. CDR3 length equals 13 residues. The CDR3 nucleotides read TGTGCCTGGAGTGTAACCCTCTCCTATGGCTACACCTTC. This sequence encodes CAWSVTLSYGYTF. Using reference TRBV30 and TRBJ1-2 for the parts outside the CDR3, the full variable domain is SQTIHQWPATLVQPVGSPLSLECTVEGTSNPNLYWYRQAAGRGLQLLFYSVGIGQISSEVPQNLSASRPQDRQFILSSKKLLLSDSGFYLCAWSVTLSYGYTFGSGTRLTVV.

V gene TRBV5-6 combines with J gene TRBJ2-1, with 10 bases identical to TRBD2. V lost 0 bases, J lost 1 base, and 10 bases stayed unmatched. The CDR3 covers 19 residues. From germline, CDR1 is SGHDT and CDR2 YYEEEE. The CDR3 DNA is TGTGCCAGCAGCTTGGGATGGCTAGCGGGGGCTAGGTCCTACAATGAGCAGTTCTTC. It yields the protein CASSLGWLAGARSYNEQFF.

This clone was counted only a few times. The CDR3 bases are TGCGCCAGCAACCAGGACACGAACACTGAAGCTTTCTTT. It translates to CASNQDTNTEAFF. The chain carries TRBV5-1 and TRBJ1-1; D is possibly TRBD1 (5 bases). CDR3 length: 13 residues. Germline CDR1 reads SGHRS; CDR2 reads YFSETQ. V was shortened by 6 bases and J by 1 base, with 10 bases between the two germline ends.

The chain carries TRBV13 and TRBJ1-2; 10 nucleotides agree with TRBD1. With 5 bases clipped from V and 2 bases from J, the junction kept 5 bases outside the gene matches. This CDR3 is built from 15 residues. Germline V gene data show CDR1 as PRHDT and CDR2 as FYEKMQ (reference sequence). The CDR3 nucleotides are TGTGCCAGCAGCCAGAGGGGACAGGGGAACTATGGCTACACCTTC. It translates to CASSQRGQGNYGYTF.

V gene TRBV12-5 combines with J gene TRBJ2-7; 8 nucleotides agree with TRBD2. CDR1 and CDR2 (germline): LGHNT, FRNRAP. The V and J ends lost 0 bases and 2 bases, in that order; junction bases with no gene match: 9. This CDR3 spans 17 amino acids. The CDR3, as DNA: TGTGCTAGTGGTTTGGTACGGAGTAGCGGGGTAACCTACGAGCAGTACTTC. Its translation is CASGLVRSSGVTYEQYF.

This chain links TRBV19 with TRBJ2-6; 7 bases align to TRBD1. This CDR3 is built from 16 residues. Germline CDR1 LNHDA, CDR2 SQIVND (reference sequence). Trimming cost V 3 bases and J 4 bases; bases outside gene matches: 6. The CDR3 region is CASSIQGGKGANVLTF. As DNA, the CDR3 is TGTGCCAGTAGTATCCAAGGGGGCAAGGGGGCCAACGTCCTGACTTTC. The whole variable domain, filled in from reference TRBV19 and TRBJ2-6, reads DGGITQSPKYLFRKEGQNVTLSCEQNLNHDAMYWYRQDPGQGLRLIYYSQIVNDFQKGDIAEGYSVSREKKESFPLTVTSAQKNPTAFYLCASSIQGGKGANVLTFGAGSRLTVL.

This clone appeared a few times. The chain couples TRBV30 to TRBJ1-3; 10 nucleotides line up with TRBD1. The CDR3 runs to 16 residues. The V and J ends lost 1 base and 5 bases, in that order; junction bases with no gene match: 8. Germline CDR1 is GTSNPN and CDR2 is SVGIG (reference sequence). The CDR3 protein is CAWSATRTGGRNTIYF. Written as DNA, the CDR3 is TGTGCCTGGAGTGCGACTAGGACAGGGGGGAGAAACACCATATATTTT.

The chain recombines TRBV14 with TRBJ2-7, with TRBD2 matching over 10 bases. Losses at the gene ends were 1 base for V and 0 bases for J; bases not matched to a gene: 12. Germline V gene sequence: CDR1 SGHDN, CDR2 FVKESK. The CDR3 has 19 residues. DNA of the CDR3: TGTGCCAGCAGCCAAGTCTCCCAGCGGGGGGGCCAATTCTCCTACGAGCAGTACTTC. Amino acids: CASSQVSQRGGQFSYEQYF.

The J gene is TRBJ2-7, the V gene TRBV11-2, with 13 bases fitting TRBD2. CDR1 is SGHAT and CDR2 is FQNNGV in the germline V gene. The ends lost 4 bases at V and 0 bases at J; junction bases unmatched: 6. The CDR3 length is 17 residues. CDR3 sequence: CASSWATSGGASYEQYF. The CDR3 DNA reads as TGTGCCAGCAGCTGGGCCACTAGCGGGGGGGCCTCCTACGAGCAGTACTTC.

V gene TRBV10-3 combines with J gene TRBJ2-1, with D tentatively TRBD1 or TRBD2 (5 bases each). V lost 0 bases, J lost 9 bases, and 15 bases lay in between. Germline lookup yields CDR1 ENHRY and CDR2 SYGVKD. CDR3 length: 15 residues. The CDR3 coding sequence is TGTGCCATCAGTGAGTCGAGGGGTGGTCAGGCTGAGCAGTTCTTC. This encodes CAISESRGGQAEQFF.

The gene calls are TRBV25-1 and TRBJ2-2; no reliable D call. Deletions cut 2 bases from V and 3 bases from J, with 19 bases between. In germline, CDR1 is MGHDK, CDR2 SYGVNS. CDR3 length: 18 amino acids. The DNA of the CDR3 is TGTGCCAGCAGTGAACGGTCAATAGGAGACGTCGACACCGGGGAGCTGTTTTTT. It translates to CASSERSIGDVDTGELFF.

The CDR3, as DNA: TGTGCCAGCGGCTACGAGCAGTACTTC. It yields the protein CASGYEQYF. The chain is built from TRBV6-1 and TRBJ2-7, with D uncertain. The CDR3 loop spans 9 amino acids. V lost 8 bases to trimming and J lost 3 bases, with 2 bases between them. Germline CDR1 reads MNHNS; CDR2 reads SASEGT.